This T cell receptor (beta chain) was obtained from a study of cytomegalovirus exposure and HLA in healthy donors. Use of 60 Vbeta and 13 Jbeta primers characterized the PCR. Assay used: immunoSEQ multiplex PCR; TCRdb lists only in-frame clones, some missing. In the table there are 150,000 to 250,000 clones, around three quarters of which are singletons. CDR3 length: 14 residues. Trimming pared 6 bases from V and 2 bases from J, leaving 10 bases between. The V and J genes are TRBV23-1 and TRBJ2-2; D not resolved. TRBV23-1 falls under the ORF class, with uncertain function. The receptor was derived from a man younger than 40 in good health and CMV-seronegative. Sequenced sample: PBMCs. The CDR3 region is CASRPYRNTGELFF. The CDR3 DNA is TGCGCCAGCAGACCCTACCGAAACACCGGGGAGCTGTTTTTT.